One and the same sample provided the 22 T cell receptor beta chains below, sequenced in a study of blood T cell repertoires in COVID-19. Clones were sequenced by immunoSEQ multiplex PCR, and TCRdb holds only the in-frame ones, with some missing. The sample lists approximately 180,000 clones, roughly 89% occurring once. Material for sequencing was PBMCs or T cells enriched from blood (not recorded which). The receptors shown here come from a woman in her thirties or forties with acute COVID-19.

The CDR3 sequence: CASSSRGGSNQPQHF. In nucleotides, the CDR3 is TGTGCCAGCAGCTCCCGCGGGGGGAGCAATCAGCCCCAGCATTTT. This sequence joins TRBV7-2 and TRBJ1-5; the D gene is possibly TRBD1 (5 bases). The CDR3 is 15 amino acids. V was cut by 4 bases and J by 1 base, with 11 bases left in between. Germline CDR1 is SGHTA and CDR2 is FQGNSA.

This chain links TRBV28 with TRBJ2-5, with 8 positions matching TRBD2. The CDR3 totals 16 residues. Germline assignment: CDR1 MDHEN and CDR2 SYDVKM. Losses at the gene ends were 2 bases for V and 7 bases for J; bases not matched to a gene: 12. The CDR3 region is CASSLKGLAGGGTQYF. The CDR3 DNA follows: TGTGCCAGCAGTTTAAAGGGTCTAGCGGGTGGCGGGACCCAGTACTTC.

V is TRBV5-1 and J is TRBJ1-4, with D possibly matching TRBD1 (5 bases). This CDR3 has 16 amino acids. V was clipped by 4 bases and J by 7 bases, with 20 bases between them. Germline-derived CDR1 and CDR2 are SGHRS and YFSETQ. CDR3 nucleotide sequence: TGCGCCAGCAGCCCAACAACCGGGGGACGGGGTGAAAAACTGTTTTTT. Its protein is CASSPTTGGRGEKLFF.

This rearrangement joins TRBV5-1 to TRBJ2-7; a possible D gene is TRBD2 (6 bases). The germline V gene has CDR1 SGHRS and CDR2 YFSETQ. Trimming shortened V by 0 bases and J by 4 bases, and 11 bases separated the two germline ends. The CDR3 contains 14 residues. The CDR3 spells CASSLDGRGYEQYF. The DNA for the CDR3 is TGCGCCAGCAGCTTGGACGGGAGAGGTTACGAGCAGTACTTC.

The V call is TRBV7-9, the J call TRBJ2-1; 7 bases agree with TRBD2. CDR1 and CDR2 from the germline V gene are SEHNR and FQNEAQ (reference sequence). V lost 1 base to trimming and J lost 5 bases; unmatched junction nucleotides: 11. This CDR3 contains 17 residues. The CDR3 nucleotides read TGTGCCAGCAGCTTAGATCGCCTAGCGGAGATTCACAATGAGCAGTTCTTC. It translates to CASSLDRLAEIHNEQFF.

This clone appeared a few times. The chain recombines TRBV3-1 (or the pseudogene TRBV3-2) with TRBJ2-7; D is uncertain. Trimming stripped 1 base from V and 6 bases from J, with 4 bases between. The CDR3 covers 11 residues. CDR1 and CDR2 from the germline V gene are LGHDT and YNNKEL (reference sequence). The CDR3 DNA reads as TGTGCCAGCAGCCAAGGGGCCGAGCAGTACTTC. It encodes CASSQGAEQYF.

This clone was detected only a few times. The chain is built from TRBV4-3 and TRBJ2-7; 7 bases align to TRBD2. CDR1 and CDR2 (germline): LGHNA, YSLEER. The CDR3 sequence is 19 residues long. V gave up 4 bases and J gave up 2 bases; unmatched junction bases: 20. For the CDR3, the DNA is TGCGCCAGCAGCCTCGAGGGGCCCTTGGCGGGAGCCGGCGCCTACGAGCAGTACTTC. This encodes CASSLEGPLAGAGAYEQYF.

The chain is built from TRBV15 and TRBJ2-1, with TRBD2 matching 8 bases. The CDR3 extends over 16 amino acids. The V segment lost 0 bases and the J segment 4 bases; nucleotides outside the gene matches: 5. CDR1 and CDR2 (germline): LNHNV, YYDKDF (reference sequence). As DNA, the CDR3 is TGTGCCACCAGCAGAGATGCAACTAGCGGATACAATGAGCAGTTCTTC. As protein: CATSRDATSGYNEQFF.

J is TRBJ1-4 and V is TRBV5-1; 8 nucleotides align to TRBD1. This CDR3 has 14 residues. Germline CDR1 is SGHRS and CDR2 is YFSETQ. Germline trimming cut 0 bases from V and 8 bases from J; bases unmatched to any gene: 3. The CDR3 DNA reads as TGCGCCAGCAGCTTGGATTCAGGGGGCGAAAAACTGTTTTTT. As protein: CASSLDSGGEKLFF.

V gene TRBV5-6 combines with J gene TRBJ1-6, with 10 bases identical to TRBD1. The CDR3 length is 16 residues. The trim removed 1 base at V and 7 bases at J, leaving 5 bases unmatched. Germline V lookup: CDR1 SGHDT, CDR2 YYEEEE. The CDR3 coding sequence is TGTGCCAGCAGCTTGATTACGGGACAGGGGAATTCACCCCTCCACTTT. It encodes CASSLITGQGNSPLHF.

The J gene is TRBJ1-2, the V gene TRBV30, with 8 bases matching TRBD1. Germline assignment: CDR1 GTSNPN and CDR2 SVGIG (reference sequence). V trimming: 0 bases; J trimming: 6 bases; junction bases outside the gene matches: 9. The CDR3 length is 15 residues. The CDR3 nucleotides read TGTGCCTGGAGTGTACCAGGCCGGACAGGGCATGGCTACACCTTC. Translation gives CAWSVPGRTGHGYTF.

J is TRBJ1-6 and V is TRBV6-5; D remains ambiguous. V was clipped by 3 bases and J by 2 bases, with 11 bases between them. The germline V gene has CDR1 MNHEY and CDR2 SVGAGI. This CDR3 is built from 16 residues. CDR3 sequence reads: CASSYRDNPYNSPLHF. The CDR3 DNA is TGTGCCAGCAGTTATCGGGATAATCCCTATAATTCACCCCTCCACTTT.

The chain carries TRBV7-3 and TRBJ1-1; D is ambiguous. The germline V and J ends were trimmed by 5 bases and 1 base, with 8 bases remaining between them. The CDR3 contains 13 residues. The germline CDR1 and CDR2 sequences are SGHTA and FQGTGA. The CDR3 nucleotides read TGTGCCAGCAGCCTTTCCCGGAACACTGAAGCTTTCTTT. It translates to CASSLSRNTEAFF.

The rearrangement links TRBV9 to TRBJ1-3; TRBD1 aligns across 8 bases. Germline CDR1 is SGDLS and CDR2 is YYNGEE. The CDR3 length is 16 residues. V shed 3 bases and J 4 bases; nucleotides not matched to a gene: 9. The CDR3 spells CASSALQGAQGNTIYF. The CDR3 DNA sequence: TGTGCCAGCAGCGCTCTTCAGGGGGCGCAAGGAAACACCATATATTTT.

The chain joins TRBV9 to TRBJ2-5; TRBD1 matches at 9 bases. The germline gives CDR1 SGDLS, CDR2 YYNGEE. J lost 5 bases, V lost 0 bases, and 8 bases had no gene match. The CDR3 runs to 16 residues. CDR3 sequence (DNA): TGTGCCAGCAGCGTAGTCGCTACAGGGGGCTCGGAGACCCAGTACTTC. Translating gives CASSVVATGGSETQYF.

The chain has TRBV19 and TRBJ1-1; 7 bases match TRBD1. The CDR3 contains 13 residues. The V and J ends lost 2 bases and 4 bases, in that order; junction bases with no gene match: 1. CDR1 is LNHDA and CDR2 is SQIVND in the germline V gene (reference sequence). The CDR3 loop is CASSIRGPTEAFF. CDR3 DNA: TGTGCCAGTAGTATAAGGGGGCCCACTGAAGCTTTCTTT.

In DNA, the CDR3 is TGTGCCAGCAGCGGGGAGGGGAGCACCGGGGAGCTGTTTTTT. Its translation is CASSGEGSTGELFF. J is TRBJ2-2 and V is TRBV9, with TRBD2 matching 7 bases. V dropped 3 bases and J dropped 4; count of bases not matched to a gene: 3. Germline values: CDR1 SGDLS, CDR2 YYNGEE. The length of the CDR3 is 14 residues.

Of note for this clone: This sample also contains other DNA sequences that code for the same CDR3. The chain has TRBV12-3 or TRBV12-4 and TRBJ2-1; the match to TRBD2 covers 9 bases. CDR3 size: 13 residues. With 6 bases clipped from V and 7 bases from J, the junction kept 4 bases outside the gene matches. CDR3 amino acids: CASSSSGENEQFF. CDR3 nucleotides: TGTGCCAGCAGCTCTAGCGGGGAGAATGAGCAGTTCTTC.

This clone was seen a single time. V usage is TRBV5-6 and J usage is TRBJ2-5, with D possibly TRBD1 on 6 matching bases. CDR3 length: 15 residues. The V gene lost 6 bases and the J gene lost 4 bases, with 19 bases spanning the gap. Germline loops: CDR1 SGHDT, CDR2 YYEEEE. The CDR3 spells CASNRGGVHRETQYF. In DNA form, the CDR3 reads TGTGCCAGCAACCGAGGGGGAGTTCACAGAGAGACCCAGTACTTC.

The CDR3 loop is CASSVSGDVRYEQFF. The CDR3 DNA sequence: TGTGCCAGCAGCGTATCAGGGGATGTTAGATATGAGCAGTTCTTC. The chain uses TRBV9 and TRBJ2-1, with D possibly TRBD1 on 6 matching bases. The V end was cut by 1 base, the J end by 8 bases, with 16 bases between. The CDR3 is 15 amino acids. Germline assignment: CDR1 SGDLS and CDR2 YYNGEE.

In this sample, this clone turned up once. The chain employs TRBV5-1 and TRBJ1-2, with D uncertain. This CDR3 has 16 residues. Trimming cost V 0 bases and J 4 bases, with 16 bases left between them. Germline V gene sequence: CDR1 SGHRS, CDR2 YFSETQ. The DNA for the CDR3 is TGCGCCAGCAGCTTGGAAGGGAGTGGCGCTACCTATGGCTACACCTTC. Protein product: CASSLEGSGATYGYTF. The whole variable domain, remainder taken from reference TRBV5-1 and TRBJ1-2, is KAGVTQTPRYLIKTRGQQVTLSCSPISGHRSVSWYQQTPGQGLQFLFEYFSETQRNKGNFPGRFSGRQFSNSRSEMNVSTLELGDSALYLCASSLEGSGATYGYTFGSGTRLTVV.

This rearrangement joins TRBV21-1 to TRBJ2-7; TRBD1 reflects the table's D call only, with no check against the DNA. TRBV21-1 is a pseudogene segment. This CDR3 contains 16 residues. The CDR3 DNA is TGTGCCAGCAGTCCCCCCCTCGGACAGGGGGCTTACGAGCAGTACTTC. Its protein is CASSPPLGQGAYEQYF.